A single sample gave rise to the 16 T cell receptor beta chains below, sequenced in a study of HIV-infected patients and healthy controls (dated by TCRdb to 2013 to 2016). The library was built by means of 5' RACE. The sequencer was an Illumina MiSeq. The public reads were run again by TCRdb, first through fastp at Q25 and then through MiXCR, and only productive beta chains were kept. When rows share a CDR3 protein, they turn into one entry using the most common DNA and genes. The table for this sample lists 15,000 to 20,000 distinct CDR3 sequences; less than 20% of them were counted only once. Around a third of the sample belongs to the ten largest clones. Sample: CD8+ T cells from blood. Receptors originate from a human donor in good health.

This clonotype was recorded many times. V usage is TRBV29-1 and J usage is TRBJ2-3; unclear D gene. The CDR3 runs 14 residues. V gave up 2 bases and J gave up 2 bases, with 11 bases separating them. Germline V CDR1 and CDR2: SQVTM, ANQGSEA. The CDR3 nucleotides are TGCAGCGTTGAACCCCCCACCTACACAGATACGCAGTATTTT. It codes for CSVEPPTYTDTQYF.

This clonotype came up a few times. V is TRBV4-2 and J is TRBJ2-1, with D tentatively TRBD2 (6 bases). Germline CDR1 reads LGHNA; CDR2 reads YNFKEQ. This CDR3 region has 17 residues. V dropped 2 bases and J dropped 1 base, with 15 bases sitting between them. CDR3 DNA sequence: TGTGCCAGCAGCCAAATGCCGGGACTGGGGTCCTACAATGAGCAGTTCTTC. It encodes CASSQMPGLGSYNEQFF.

The V and J genes are TRBV7-2 and TRBJ2-1; D uncertain. Trimming took 1 base from V and 1 from J, leaving 8 bases between them. The CDR3 is 15 amino acids. Per germline, CDR1 SGHTA and CDR2 FQGNSA. Written as DNA, the CDR3 is TGTGCCAGCAGCTTAGGGGTGACATCCTACAATGAGCAGTTCTTC. Translation gives CASSLGVTSYNEQFF.

This clonotype turned up a few times. This rearrangement joins TRBV6-5 to TRBJ2-3, with 13 bases matching TRBD2. From germline, CDR1 is MNHEY and CDR2 SVGAGI. Germline trimming cut 4 bases from V and 2 bases from J; bases unmatched to any gene: 3. This CDR3 spans 16 amino acids. CDR3 nucleotide sequence: TGTGCCAGCAGTTTGGGACTAGCGGGGCACACAGATACGCAGTATTTT. This encodes CASSLGLAGHTDTQYF.

This chain connects TRBV20-1 to TRBJ2-3; 9 nucleotides align to TRBD1. This CDR3 spans 15 amino acids. After removal of 8 bases from V and 4 bases from J, the junction contained 13 bases not matched to a gene. CDR1 DFQATT and CDR2 SNEGSKA come from the germline V gene (reference sequence). CDR3: CSIRPTGGWADTQYF. Written as DNA, the CDR3 is TGCAGTATCAGACCCACAGGGGGCTGGGCAGATACGCAGTATTTT.

This clonotype came up many times. The rearrangement links TRBV30 to TRBJ2-3; D ambiguous. This CDR3 spans 13 amino acids. Germline CDR1 and CDR2: GTSNPN and SVGIG (reference sequence). Between the trimmed V and J ends, which lost 2 bases and 2 bases, there was a span of 8 bases. The CDR3 region is CAWSHGDTDTQYF. DNA of the CDR3: TGTGCCTGGAGTCACGGCGACACAGATACGCAGTATTTT.

The gene calls are TRBV4-2 and TRBJ2-7; D gene uncertain. V was clipped by 0 bases and J by 5 bases, with 14 bases between them. Germline-derived CDR1 and CDR2 are LGHNA and YNFKEQ. The CDR3 loop spans 15 amino acids. CDR3 region: CASSQDGLGRDEQYF. The CDR3 coding sequence is TGTGCCAGCAGCCAAGACGGCTTAGGCCGGGACGAGCAGTACTTC.

This clonotype appeared many times. The chain has TRBV5-6 and TRBJ2-5; 7 positions match TRBD1. The germline gives CDR1 SGHDT, CDR2 YYEEEE. V lost 4 bases and J lost 7; bases outside the gene matches: 16. This CDR3 is 16 amino acids long. Here the CDR3 DNA reads TGTGCCAGCAGCGGGGTCGGACAGGTTGCCTTTATGACCCAGTACTTC. Translation gives CASSGVGQVAFMTQYF.

This clonotype has ten or more counts. V and J are TRBV7-3 and TRBJ1-5; D is uncertain. Germline CDR1 is SGHTA and CDR2 is FQGTGA. The length of the CDR3 is 14 residues. The V end lost 3 bases, the J end lost 0 bases, and 6 bases lay between the germline ends. The CDR3 DNA is TGTGCCAGCAGCTTGGACGGTAGCAATCAGCCCCAGCATTTT. Amino acids: CASSLDGSNQPQHF.

This chain links TRBV7-9 with TRBJ1-2; 9 bases are a match to TRBD1. Germline V gene sequence: CDR1 SEHNR, CDR2 FQNEAQ (reference sequence). The J segment lost 3 bases and the V segment lost 6 bases, leaving 2 bases of the junction unmatched. The CDR3 totals 13 residues. The CDR3 DNA reads as TGTGCCAGCAGGGGACAGGGCGACTATGGCTACACCTTC. The encoded protein is CASRGQGDYGYTF.

The chain has TRBV11-2 and TRBJ2-7; no definite D call. The germline V gene has CDR1 SGHAT and CDR2 FQNNGV. The CDR3 sequence is 11 residues long. V gave up 7 bases and J gave up 5 bases, with 9 bases separating them. The CDR3 coding sequence is TGTGCCAGCAACAGTGGGAACGAGCAGTACTTC. Its translation is CASNSGNEQYF.

The chain has TRBV13 and TRBJ2-5, with 7 bases fitting TRBD2. This CDR3 has 13 amino acids. Germline V gene lookup returns CDR1 PRHDT and CDR2 FYEKMQ (reference sequence). V lost 3 bases, J lost 2 bases, and 0 bases stayed unmatched. CDR3 in amino acids: CASSLGLQETQYF. CDR3 bases: TGTGCCAGCAGCTTGGGACTACAAGAGACCCAGTACTTC.

The gene calls are TRBV6-5 and TRBJ2-2, with 7 bases fitting TRBD1. The CDR3 has 15 amino acids. Unmatched junction bases numbered 10, after V lost 6 bases and J lost 6 bases. Germline values: CDR1 MNHEY, CDR2 SVGAGI. This CDR3 reads CASRLQGFKPGELFF. DNA for the CDR3: TGTGCCAGCAGACTACAGGGGTTTAAGCCCGGGGAGCTGTTTTTT.

V usage is TRBV5-5 and J usage is TRBJ2-1; D is possibly TRBD1 (6 bases). The CDR3 spans 14 residues. Trimming cost V 0 bases and J 9 bases, with 13 bases left between them. Germline lookup yields CDR1 SGHKS and CDR2 YYEKEE (reference sequence). The CDR3 loop reads CASSLVALGGEQFF. CDR3 nucleotide sequence: TGTGCCAGCAGCTTGGTCGCTTTAGGGGGTGAGCAGTTCTTC. Filled out from reference TRBV5-5 and TRBJ2-1, the complete variable domain reads DAGVTQSPTHLIKTRGQQVTLRCSPISGHKSVSWYQQVLGQGPQFIFQYYEKEERGRGNFPDRFSARQFPNYSSELNVNALLLGDSALYLCASSLVALGGEQFFGPGTRLTVL.

This clonotype was seen ten or more times. V is TRBV7-9 and J is TRBJ2-7; weak D call: TRBD1 (5 bases). CDR1 SEHNR and CDR2 FQNEAQ come from the germline V gene (reference sequence). V was cut by 4 bases and J by 4 bases, with 17 bases left in between. CDR3 length: 15 residues. The CDR3: CASSSQTVTFYEQYF. The CDR3 region has the DNA TGTGCCAGCAGCTCCCAGACAGTAACCTTTTACGAGCAGTACTTC.

This chain joins TRBV9 and TRBJ2-5, with TRBD1 identical over 7 bases. CDR1 and CDR2 (germline): SGDLS, YYNGEE. The CDR3 covers 15 residues. Unmatched junction bases numbered 3, after V lost 1 base and J lost 0 bases. CDR3 residues: CASSVSTGNQETQYF. In DNA form, the CDR3 reads TGTGCCAGCAGCGTATCGACAGGGAACCAAGAGACCCAGTACTTC.